This T cell receptor (beta chain) comes out of a study of human T cells and chemical hapten exposure. With 7 bases clipped from V and 4 bases from J, the junction kept 6 bases outside the gene matches. CDR3 size: 15 residues. Germline lookup yields CDR1 MNHNY and CDR2 SVGAGI (reference sequence). Time point meaning: patch test 1, 2 weeks after DPC sensitization. Treatment reported: therapeutic diphenylcyclopropenone sensitization with weekly scalp DPC. Unfractionated whole blood was the source from which total RNA was extracted. The table lists this clonotype with many counts. Antigen specificity is unknown. One entry per CDR3 protein, called by TCRdb with MiXCR from the RACE reads. The profile shows about 100,000 distinct CDR3 sequences, about 11% of them singletons. Regarding the study as a whole: Clustering by CDR3 similarity yielded significantly more large clusters from expanded TCRs than controls. Unchanged with DPC sensitization were TCRs above 1 in 1000 frequency. Patch test score tracked positively with PT1 expanded TCR counts.

This specimen consisted of whole blood, obtained in connection with sensitization to the hapten diphenylcyclopropenone (DPC). This receptor was taken from a woman aged 40 to 50 with alopecia areata. Some clones in this sample may be carry-over from other donors' samples. V usage is TRBV6-6 and J usage is TRBJ2-6, with 8 nucleotides matching TRBD1. The CDR3 here is CASTDRGGGANVLTF. The DNA of the CDR3 is TGTGCCAGCACCGACAGGGGTGGGGGGGCCAACGTCCTGACTTTC.